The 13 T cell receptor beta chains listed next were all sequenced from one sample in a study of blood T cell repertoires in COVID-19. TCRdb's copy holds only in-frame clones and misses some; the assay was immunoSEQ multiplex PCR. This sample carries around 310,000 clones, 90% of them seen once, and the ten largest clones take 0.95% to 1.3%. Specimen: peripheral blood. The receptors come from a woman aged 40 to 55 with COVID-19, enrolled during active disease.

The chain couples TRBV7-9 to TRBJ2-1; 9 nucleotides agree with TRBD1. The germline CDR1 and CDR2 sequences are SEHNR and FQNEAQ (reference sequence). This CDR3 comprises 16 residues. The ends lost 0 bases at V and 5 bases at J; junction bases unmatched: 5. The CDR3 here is CASSLAGTGLDNEQFF. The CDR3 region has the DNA TGTGCCAGCAGCTTAGCGGGGACAGGGCTGGACAATGAGCAGTTCTTC.

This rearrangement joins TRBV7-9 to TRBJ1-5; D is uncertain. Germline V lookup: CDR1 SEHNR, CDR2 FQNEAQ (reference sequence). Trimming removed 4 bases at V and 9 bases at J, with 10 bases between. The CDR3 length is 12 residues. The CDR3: CASSSDGVPQHF. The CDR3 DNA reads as TGTGCCAGCAGCTCCGACGGGGTGCCCCAGCATTTT.

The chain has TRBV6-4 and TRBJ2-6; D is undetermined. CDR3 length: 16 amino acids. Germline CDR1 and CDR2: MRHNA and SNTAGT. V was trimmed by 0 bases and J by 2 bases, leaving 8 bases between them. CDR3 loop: CASSDSSVPGANVLTF. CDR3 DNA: TGTGCCAGCAGTGACTCTTCGGTCCCTGGGGCCAACGTCCTGACTTTC.

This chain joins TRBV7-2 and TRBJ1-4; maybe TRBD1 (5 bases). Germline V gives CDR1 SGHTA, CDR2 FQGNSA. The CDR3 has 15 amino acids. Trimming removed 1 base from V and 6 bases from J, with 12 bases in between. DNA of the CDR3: TGTGCCAGCAGCTTAGTTCGGGGGGGAGATGAAAAACTGTTTTTT. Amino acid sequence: CASSLVRGGDEKLFF.

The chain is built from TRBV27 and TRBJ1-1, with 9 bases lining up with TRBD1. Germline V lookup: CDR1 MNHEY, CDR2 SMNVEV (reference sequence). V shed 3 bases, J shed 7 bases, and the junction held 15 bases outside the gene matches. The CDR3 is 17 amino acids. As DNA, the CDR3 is TGTGCCAGCAGTTTCAATGACCCACAGGGGGCGCCTATTGAAGCTTTCTTT. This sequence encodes CASSFNDPQGAPIEAFF.

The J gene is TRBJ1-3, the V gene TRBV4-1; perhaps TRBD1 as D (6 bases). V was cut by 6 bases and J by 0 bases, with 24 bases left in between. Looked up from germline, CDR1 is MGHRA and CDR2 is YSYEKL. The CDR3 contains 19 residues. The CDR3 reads CASRPVLDSFNPSGNTIYF. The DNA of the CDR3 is TGCGCCAGCAGGCCCGTTTTGGACAGTTTCAACCCCTCTGGAAACACCATATATTTT.

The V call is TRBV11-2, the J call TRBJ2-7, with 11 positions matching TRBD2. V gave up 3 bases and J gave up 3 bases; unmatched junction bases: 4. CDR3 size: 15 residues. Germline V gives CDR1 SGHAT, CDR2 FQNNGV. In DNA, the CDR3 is TGTGCCAGCAGCTTGACTAGCGGGGAAAACTACGAGCAGTACTTC. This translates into CASSLTSGENYEQYF.

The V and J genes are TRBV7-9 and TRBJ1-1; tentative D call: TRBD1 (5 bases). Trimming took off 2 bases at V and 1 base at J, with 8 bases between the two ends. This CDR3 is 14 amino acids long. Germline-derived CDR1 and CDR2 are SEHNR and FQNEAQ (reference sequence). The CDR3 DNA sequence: TGTGCCAGCAGCTTAACCCAGGGGAACACTGAAGCTTTCTTT. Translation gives CASSLTQGNTEAFF.

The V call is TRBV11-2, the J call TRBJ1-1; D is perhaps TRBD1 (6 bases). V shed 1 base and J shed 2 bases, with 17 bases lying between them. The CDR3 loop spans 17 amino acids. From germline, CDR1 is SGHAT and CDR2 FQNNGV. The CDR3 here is CASSLGRVGAGNTEAFF. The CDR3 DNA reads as TGTGCCAGCAGCTTAGGGAGAGTGGGGGCCGGTAACACTGAAGCTTTCTTT.

The CDR3 spells CASSAAGTAKETQYF. DNA of the CDR3: TGCGCCAGCAGCGCCGCGGGGACAGCAAAAGAGACCCAGTACTTC. The chain has TRBV5-1 and TRBJ2-5; D may be TRBD1 (7 bases). Trimming shortened V by 4 bases and J by 3 bases, and 16 bases separated the two germline ends. The CDR3 runs to 15 residues. Germline CDR1 and CDR2: SGHRS and YFSETQ.

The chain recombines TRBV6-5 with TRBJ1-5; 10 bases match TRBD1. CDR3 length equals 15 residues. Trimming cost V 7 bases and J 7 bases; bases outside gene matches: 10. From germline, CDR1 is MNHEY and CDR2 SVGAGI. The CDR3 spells CASNERQGASQPQHF. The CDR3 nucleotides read TGTGCCAGCAACGAGCGACAGGGGGCGAGCCAGCCCCAGCATTTT.

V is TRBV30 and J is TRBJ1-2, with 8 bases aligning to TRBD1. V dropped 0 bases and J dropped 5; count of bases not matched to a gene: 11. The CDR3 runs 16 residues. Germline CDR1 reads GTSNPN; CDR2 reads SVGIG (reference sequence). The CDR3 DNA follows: TGTGCCTGGAGTGTACAGTATCCAGGGGGCCTATATGGCTACACCTTC. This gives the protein CAWSVQYPGGLYGYTF.

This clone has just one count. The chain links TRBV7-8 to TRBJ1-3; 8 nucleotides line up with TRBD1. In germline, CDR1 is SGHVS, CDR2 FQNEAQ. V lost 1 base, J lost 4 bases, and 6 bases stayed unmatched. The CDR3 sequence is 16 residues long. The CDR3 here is CASSLDPGGRGNTIYF. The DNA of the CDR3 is TGTGCCAGCAGCTTAGACCCAGGGGGCAGAGGAAACACCATATATTTT.